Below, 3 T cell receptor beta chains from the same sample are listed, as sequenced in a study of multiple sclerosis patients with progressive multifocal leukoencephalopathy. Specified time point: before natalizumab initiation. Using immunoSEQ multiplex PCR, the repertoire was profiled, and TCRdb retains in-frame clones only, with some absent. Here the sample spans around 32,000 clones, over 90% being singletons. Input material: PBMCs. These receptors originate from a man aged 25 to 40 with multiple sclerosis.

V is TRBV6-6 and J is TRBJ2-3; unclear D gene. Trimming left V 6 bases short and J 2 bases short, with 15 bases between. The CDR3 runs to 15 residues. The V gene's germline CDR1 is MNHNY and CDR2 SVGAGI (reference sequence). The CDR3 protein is CASSLDRHVTDTQYF. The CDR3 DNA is TGTGCCAGCAGCTTGGACCGACATGTCACAGATACGCAGTATTTT.

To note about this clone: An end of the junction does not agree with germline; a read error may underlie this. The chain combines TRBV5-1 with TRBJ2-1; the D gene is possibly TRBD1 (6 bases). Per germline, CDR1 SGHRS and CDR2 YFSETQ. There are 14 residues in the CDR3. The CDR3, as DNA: TGCGCCAGCAGCCCGGACAGCCCTCTCAATGAGCAGCTCTTC. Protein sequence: CASSPDSPLNEQLF.

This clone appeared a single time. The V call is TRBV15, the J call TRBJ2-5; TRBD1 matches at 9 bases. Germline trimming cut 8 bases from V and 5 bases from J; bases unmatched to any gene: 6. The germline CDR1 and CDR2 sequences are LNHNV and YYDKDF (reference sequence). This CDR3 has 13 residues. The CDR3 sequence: CATGTGLEETQYF. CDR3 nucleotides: TGTGCCACCGGGACAGGGCTGGAGGAGACCCAGTACTTC.